These 22 T cell receptor beta chains were all obtained from the same sample, sequenced in a study of T cell repertoires in cytomegalovirus infection. TCRdb recomputed calls from the reads with MiXCR, one row per CDR3 protein. Altogether a few hundred thousand distinct CDR3 sequences are present, 15% to 20% being singletons, with the ten largest covering about 11%. Sequencing was carried out using PBMCs. The receptors were sampled from a human donor in good health (CMV status not recorded). Some clones in this sample may be carry-over from other donors' samples.

The chain is built from TRBV6-2 or TRBV6-3 and TRBJ2-6; D gene unclear. Trimming pared 4 bases from V and 2 bases from J, leaving 9 bases between. CDR3 length equals 15 residues. Germline CDR1 reads MNHEY; CDR2 reads SVGEGT. CDR3 nucleotides: TGTGCCAGCAGTTGGGCGGAAACTGGGGCCAACGTCCTGACTTTC. Residues: CASSWAETGANVLTF.

There are a few counts of this clonotype. The rearrangement links TRBV9 to TRBJ2-5, with TRBD2 as a possible D gene (5 bases). The CDR3 is made up of 16 amino acids. Trimming left V 0 bases short and J 4 bases short, with 16 bases between. Germline V gene lookup returns CDR1 SGDLS and CDR2 YYNGEE. CDR3 nucleotide sequence: TGTGCCAGCAGCGTAGAACAGTCTCGCACTAGAGAGACCCAGTACTTC. Translated: CASSVEQSRTRETQYF.

The CDR3 DNA is TGTGCCAGCAGCCTTTTTGGGACCGATACTCTCAGCTCCTATAATTCACCCCTCCACTTT. Translating gives CASSLFGTDTLSSYNSPLHF. The chain employs TRBV6-1 and TRBJ1-6, with D possibly matching TRBD1 (5 bases). The CDR3 consists of 20 residues. CDR1 MNHNS and CDR2 SASEGT come from the germline V gene. Trimming pared 6 bases from V and 0 bases from J, leaving 24 bases between.

This clonotype was found many times. The V and J genes are TRBV12-3 or TRBV12-4 and TRBJ1-5, with 8 nucleotides matching TRBD1. There are 14 residues in the CDR3. Losses at the gene ends were 5 bases for V and 2 bases for J; bases not matched to a gene: 2. The CDR3: CASSETGGNQPQHF. The CDR3 coding sequence is TGTGCCAGCAGTGAGACAGGGGGCAATCAGCCCCAGCATTTT.

The V and J genes are TRBV7-9 and TRBJ2-7; D tentatively fits TRBD1 or TRBD2 (5 bases each). Germline V gene sequence: CDR1 SEHNR, CDR2 FQNEAQ (reference sequence). The CDR3 is made up of 15 amino acids. V was trimmed by 5 bases and J by 6 bases, leaving 20 bases between them. CDR3 DNA: TGTGCCAGCAGCCAAGGGGAGACGGAGGACTCCGAGCAGTACTTC. It encodes CASSQGETEDSEQYF.

V gene TRBV11-3 combines with J gene TRBJ2-2; maybe TRBD2 (7 bases). Germline V gives CDR1 SGHNT, CDR2 YENEEA. Trimming removed 4 bases at V and 7 bases at J, with 13 bases between. This CDR3 contains 14 residues. CDR3 residues: CASSSRGAVGELFF. DNA of the CDR3: TGTGCCAGCAGCTCACGGGGGGCGGTCGGGGAGCTGTTTTTT.

This clonotype showed up many times. The chain combines TRBV7-2 with TRBJ1-2; perhaps TRBD1 as D (5 bases). The CDR3 is made up of 15 amino acids. V was shortened by 3 bases and J by 4 bases, with 15 bases between the two germline ends. Germline lookup yields CDR1 SGHTA and CDR2 FQGNSA. The CDR3 bases are TGTGCCAGCAGCTTTTTCTTACAGGCACCCTATGGCTACACCTTC. Its translation is CASSFFLQAPYGYTF.

This clonotype has ten or more counts. This chain connects TRBV12-3 or TRBV12-4 to TRBJ2-5; TRBD1 or TRBD2 may be the D gene (5 bases each). V lost 5 bases to trimming and J lost 5 bases, with 15 bases between them. CDR3 length: 14 amino acids. Here the CDR3 reads CASSPQGSGETQYF. The CDR3 DNA reads as TGTGCCAGCAGTCCCCAGGGTTCGGGGGAGACCCAGTACTTC.

This clonotype was observed many times. The V gene is TRBV7-2, the J gene TRBJ2-5, with a weak D call TRBD2 (6 bases). This CDR3 has 14 residues. Germline V gives CDR1 SGHTA, CDR2 FQGNSA. Trimming left V 1 base short and J 5 bases short, with 11 bases between. The chain's CDR3 is CASSLVTEGETQYF. The CDR3 bases are TGTGCCAGCAGCTTAGTCACGGAGGGTGAGACCCAGTACTTC.

This clonotype was seen ten or more times. The chain combines TRBV11-2 with TRBJ2-7; 12 bases are a match to TRBD2. With 4 bases clipped from V and 7 bases from J, the junction kept 11 bases outside the gene matches. The CDR3 has 16 residues. Germline V gives CDR1 SGHAT, CDR2 FQNNGV. The CDR3 spells CASSSNRLAGVEEQYF. The CDR3, as DNA: TGTGCCAGCAGCTCCAACCGACTAGCGGGGGTGGAGGAGCAGTACTTC.

J is TRBJ1-1 and V is TRBV7-2; TRBD1 matches 9 bases. This CDR3 region has 18 residues. Germline V gene sequence: CDR1 SGHTA, CDR2 FQGNSA. V shed 6 bases, J shed 5 bases, and the junction held 19 bases outside the gene matches. This CDR3 reads CASSLHLGLRDRVTEAFF. The CDR3 DNA sequence: TGTGCCAGCAGTCTACACCTCGGTCTCCGGGACAGGGTAACTGAAGCTTTCTTT.

This clonotype has a count of ten or more. The chain is built from TRBV7-2 and TRBJ2-7; D is uncertain. The CDR3 contains 13 residues. V lost 1 base, J lost 4 bases, and 8 bases lay in between. Germline assignment: CDR1 SGHTA and CDR2 FQGNSA. CDR3 in amino acids: CASSLVRAYEQYF. CDR3 coding DNA: TGTGCCAGCAGCTTAGTTAGAGCGTACGAGCAGTACTTC.

The genes are TRBV20-1 and TRBJ1-1, with no clear D. Between the trimmed V and J ends, which lost 0 bases and 8 bases, there was a span of 13 bases. The CDR3 is made up of 13 amino acids. Germline CDR1 DFQATT, CDR2 SNEGSKA (reference sequence). The CDR3 coding sequence is TGCAGTGCTAGAGATTCTCCCGGGAGGGAAGCTTTCTTT. Encoded protein: CSARDSPGREAFF.

The V and J genes are TRBV19 and TRBJ2-1; D remains ambiguous. V was trimmed by 2 bases and J by 5 bases, leaving 13 bases between them. The germline gives CDR1 LNHDA, CDR2 SQIVND (reference sequence). The CDR3 totals 15 residues. The CDR3 protein is CASSIWLVGDNEQFF. CDR3 in DNA: TGTGCCAGTAGTATATGGCTAGTTGGGGACAATGAGCAGTTCTTC.

The CDR3 is CASSVRGEQFF. For the CDR3, the DNA is TGTGCCAGCAGTGTTAGAGGCGAGCAGTTCTTC. J is TRBJ2-1 and V is TRBV27, with unresolved D. The V and J ends lost 5 bases and 10 bases respectively, with 9 bases between them. CDR1 is MNHEY and CDR2 is SMNVEV in the germline V gene (reference sequence). There are 11 residues in the CDR3.

The chain links TRBV20-1 to TRBJ2-1, with 9 bases that match TRBD2. With V trimmed by 0 bases and J by 9 bases, 6 bases remained unmatched. The CDR3 is 14 amino acids. Per the germline V gene, CDR1 is DFQATT and CDR2 is SNEGSKA (reference sequence). The CDR3 nucleotides are TGCAGTGCTAGAGATGCGGGGGGGCCGGCTGAGCAGTTCTTC. This sequence encodes CSARDAGGPAEQFF.

The rearrangement links TRBV11-1 to TRBJ2-1, with 7 bases fitting TRBD1. Germline CDR1 reads SGHAT; CDR2 reads FQDESV (reference sequence). The CDR3 totals 15 residues. J was trimmed by 2 bases and V by 5 bases; bases with no gene match: 6. CDR3 residues: CASSRDRVTYNEQFF. DNA for the CDR3: TGTGCCAGCAGCCGAGACAGGGTTACCTACAATGAGCAGTTCTTC.

A note on this clonotype: A much larger clone lies one base from this, so it may be a read error. Given the absence of the conserved phenylalanine or tryptophan at the CDR3 end, a read error is likely. The V gene is TRBV7-2, the J gene TRBJ2-7; no reliable D call. V lost 1 base and J lost 2, with 9 bases in between. Germline V gene data show CDR1 as SGHTA and CDR2 as FQGNSA. The CDR3 covers 14 residues. DNA of the CDR3: TGTGCCAGCAGCTTAGACCCCTGGGCCTACGAGCAGTACCTC. Translating it yields CASSLDPWAYEQYL.

The chain's CDR3 is CASSPPRPRGGTDTQYF. In nucleotides, the CDR3 is TGTGCCAGCAGCCCCCCCCGGCCGAGAGGCGGCACAGATACGCAGTATTTT. The chain couples TRBV7-6 to TRBJ2-3; no reliable D call. The CDR3 runs to 17 residues. Germline-derived CDR1 and CDR2 are SGHVS and FNYEAQ. The V end was cut by 5 bases, the J end by 1 base, with 19 bases between.

For this clonotype: This may stem from a read error, because a much larger clone lies one nucleotide away. This CDR3 is CVSSRGAVGSGTIYF. The CDR3 nucleotides are TGTGTCAGCAGCCGAGGGGCAGTTGGGAGTGGCACCATATATTTT. The chain employs TRBV11-2 and TRBJ1-3, with D perhaps TRBD1 (5 bases). CDR1 is SGHAT and CDR2 is FQNNGV in the germline V gene. The length of the CDR3 is 15 residues. The complete variable domain, with remaining parts taken from reference TRBV11-2 and TRBJ1-3, reads EAGVAQSPRYKIIEKRQSVAFWCNPISGHATLYWYQQILGQGPKLLIQFQNNGVVDDSQLPKDRFSAERLKGVDSTLKIQPAKLEDSAVYLCVSSRGAVGSGTIYFGEGSWLTVV.

The chain carries TRBV12-3 or TRBV12-4 and TRBJ2-7; D unclear. The CDR3 extends over 12 amino acids. The germline V and J ends were trimmed by 6 bases and 3 bases, with 9 bases remaining between them. For the CDR3, the DNA is TGTGCCAGCAGGGCTGGACGCTACGAGCAGTACTTC. Its translation is CASRAGRYEQYF.

This clonotype was observed a few times. This chain connects TRBV5-4 to TRBJ2-1; TRBD2 matches 7 bases. This CDR3 is 15 amino acids long. V dropped 2 bases and J dropped 1; count of bases not matched to a gene: 3. Germline-derived CDR1 and CDR2 are SGHNT and YYREEE (reference sequence). In DNA form, the CDR3 reads TGTGCCAGCAGCTTTCGGCGGGGGTCCTACAATGAGCAGTTCTTC. It codes for CASSFRRGSYNEQFF.